The clone carrying this TCR beta chain was counted only a few times. V dropped 2 bases and J dropped 0 bases, with 3 bases sitting between them. From germline, CDR1 is SGHKS and CDR2 YYEKEE (reference sequence). The CDR3 has 13 residues. The data belong to a study of blood T cell repertoires in COVID-19. Across the study: Collection of acute and convalescent COVID-19 samples took place in the United States, Italy and Spain.

Assay: immunoSEQ multiplex PCR; the TCRdb copy retains only in-frame clones and omits some. The table has roughly 120,000 clones, around 85% seen once. This chain connects TRBV5-5 to TRBJ1-5; no clear D. The sample was peripheral blood. This clonotype originated in a man aged 45-60 years with acute or convalescent COVID-19. The CDR3 DNA sequence: TGTGCCAGCAGCTTTAATAGCAATCAGCCCCAGCATTTT. This translates into CASSFNSNQPQHF.